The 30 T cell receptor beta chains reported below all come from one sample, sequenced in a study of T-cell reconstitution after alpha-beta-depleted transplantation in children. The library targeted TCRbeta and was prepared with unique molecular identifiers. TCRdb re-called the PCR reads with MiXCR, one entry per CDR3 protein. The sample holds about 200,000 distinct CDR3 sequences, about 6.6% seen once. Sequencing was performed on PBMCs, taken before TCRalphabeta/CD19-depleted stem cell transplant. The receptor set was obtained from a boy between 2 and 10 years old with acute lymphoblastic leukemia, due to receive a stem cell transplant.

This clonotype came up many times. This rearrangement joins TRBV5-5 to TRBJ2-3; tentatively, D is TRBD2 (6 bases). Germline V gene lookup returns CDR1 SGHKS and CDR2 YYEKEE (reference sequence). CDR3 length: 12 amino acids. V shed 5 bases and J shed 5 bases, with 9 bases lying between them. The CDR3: CASRLAVDTQYF. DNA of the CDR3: TGTGCCAGCAGATTAGCGGTAGATACGCAGTATTTT. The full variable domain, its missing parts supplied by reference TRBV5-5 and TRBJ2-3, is DAGVTQSPTHLIKTRGQQVTLRCSPISGHKSVSWYQQVLGQGPQFIFQYYEKEERGRGNFPDRFSARQFPNYSSELNVNALLLGDSALYLCASRLAVDTQYFGPGTRLTVL.

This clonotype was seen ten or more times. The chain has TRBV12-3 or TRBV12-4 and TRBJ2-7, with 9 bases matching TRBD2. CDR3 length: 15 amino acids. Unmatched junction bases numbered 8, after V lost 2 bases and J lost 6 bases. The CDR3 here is CASSLTGTSSVEQYF. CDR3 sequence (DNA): TGTGCCAGCAGTTTAACCGGGACTAGCTCGGTCGAGCAGTACTTC.

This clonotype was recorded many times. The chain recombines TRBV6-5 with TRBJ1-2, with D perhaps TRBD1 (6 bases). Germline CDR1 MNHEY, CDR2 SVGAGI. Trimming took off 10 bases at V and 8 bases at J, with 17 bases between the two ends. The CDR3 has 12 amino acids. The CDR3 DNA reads TGTGCCACCCGCAACGGGGGGCAAGGCTACACCTTC. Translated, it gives CATRNGGQGYTF.

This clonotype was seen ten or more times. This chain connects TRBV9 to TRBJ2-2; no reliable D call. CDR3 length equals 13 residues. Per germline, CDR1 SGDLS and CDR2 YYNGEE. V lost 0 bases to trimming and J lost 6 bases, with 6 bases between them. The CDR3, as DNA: TGTGCCAGCAGCGTAGGTGGTGCCGGGGAGCTGTTTTTT. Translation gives CASSVGGAGELFF.

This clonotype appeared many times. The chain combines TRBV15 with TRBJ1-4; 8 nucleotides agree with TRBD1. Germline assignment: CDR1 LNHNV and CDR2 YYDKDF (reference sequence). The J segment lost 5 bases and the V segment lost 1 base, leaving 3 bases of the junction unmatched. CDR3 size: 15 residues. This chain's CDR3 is CATSRAGTGNEKLFF. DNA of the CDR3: TGTGCCACCAGCAGAGCCGGGACAGGAAATGAAAAACTGTTTTTT.

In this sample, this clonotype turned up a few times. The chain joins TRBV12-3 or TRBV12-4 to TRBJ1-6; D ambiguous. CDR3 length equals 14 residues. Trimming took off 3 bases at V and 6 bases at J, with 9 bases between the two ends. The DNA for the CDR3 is TGTGCCAGCAGTTTCGCCAATTTTAATTCACCCCTCCACTTT. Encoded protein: CASSFANFNSPLHF.

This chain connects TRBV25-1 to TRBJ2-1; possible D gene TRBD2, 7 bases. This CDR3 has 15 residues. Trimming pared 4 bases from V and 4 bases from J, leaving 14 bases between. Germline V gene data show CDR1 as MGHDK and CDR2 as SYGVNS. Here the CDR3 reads CASSVGGPTYNEQFF. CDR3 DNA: TGTGCCAGCAGTGTCGGGGGGCCTACATACAATGAGCAGTTCTTC.

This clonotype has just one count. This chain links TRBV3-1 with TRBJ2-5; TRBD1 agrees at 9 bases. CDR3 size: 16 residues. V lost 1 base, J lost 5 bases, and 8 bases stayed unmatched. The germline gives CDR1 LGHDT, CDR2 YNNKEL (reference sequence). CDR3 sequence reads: CASSQASGQGHETQYF. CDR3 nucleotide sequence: TGTGCCAGCAGCCAAGCCTCGGGACAGGGACACGAGACCCAGTACTTC.

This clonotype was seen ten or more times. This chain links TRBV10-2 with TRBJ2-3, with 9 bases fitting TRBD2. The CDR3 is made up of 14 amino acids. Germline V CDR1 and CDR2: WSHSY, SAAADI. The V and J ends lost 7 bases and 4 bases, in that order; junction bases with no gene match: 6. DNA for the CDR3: TGCGCCAGCAAACCGGGACTAGCCCCAGATACGCAGTATTTT. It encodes CASKPGLAPDTQYF.

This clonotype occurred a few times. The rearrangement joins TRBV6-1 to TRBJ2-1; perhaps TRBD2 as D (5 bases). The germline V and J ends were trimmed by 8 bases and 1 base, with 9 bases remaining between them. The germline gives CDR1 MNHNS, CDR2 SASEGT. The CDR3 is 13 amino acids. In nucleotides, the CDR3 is TGTGCCAGCTGTCGCGGGTCCTACAATGAGCAGTTCTTC. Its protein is CASCRGSYNEQFF.

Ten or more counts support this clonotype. The CDR3 region has the DNA TGCAGTGCTAGTCCCGGACTAGCCCCTCTAACGAAAGGGCAGTTCTTC. This codes for CSASPGLAPLTKGQFF. The chain uses TRBV20-1 and TRBJ2-1, with 8 bases fitting TRBD2. The V gene's germline CDR1 is DFQATT and CDR2 SNEGSKA (reference sequence). Trimming removed 3 bases from V and 12 bases from J; junction bases left unmatched: 19. This CDR3 spans 16 amino acids.

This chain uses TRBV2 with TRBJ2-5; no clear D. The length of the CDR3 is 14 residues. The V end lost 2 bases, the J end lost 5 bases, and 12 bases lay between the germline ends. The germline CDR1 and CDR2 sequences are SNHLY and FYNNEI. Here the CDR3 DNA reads TGTGCCAGCAGTGAAATCGGTGGGGTGGAGACCCAGTACTTC. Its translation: CASSEIGGVETQYF.

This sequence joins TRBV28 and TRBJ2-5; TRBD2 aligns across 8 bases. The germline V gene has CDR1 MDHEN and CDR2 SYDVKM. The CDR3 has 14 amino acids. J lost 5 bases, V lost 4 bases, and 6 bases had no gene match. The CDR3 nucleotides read TGTGCCAGCAGTTGGACTAGCCTAGGGGAGACCCAGTACTTC. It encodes CASSWTSLGETQYF.

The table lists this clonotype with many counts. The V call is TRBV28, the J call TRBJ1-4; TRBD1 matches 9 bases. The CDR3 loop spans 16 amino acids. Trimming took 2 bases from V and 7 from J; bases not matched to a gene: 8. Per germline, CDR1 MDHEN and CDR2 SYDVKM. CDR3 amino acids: CASSLGGTTGGEKLFF. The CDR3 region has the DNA TGTGCCAGCAGTTTAGGGGGTACGACAGGGGGTGAAAAACTGTTTTTT. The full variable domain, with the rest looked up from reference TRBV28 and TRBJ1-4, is DVKVTQSSRYLVKRTGEKVFLECVQDMDHENMFWYRQDPGLGLRLIYFSYDVKMKEKGDIPEGYSVSREKKERFSLILESASTNQTSMYLCASSLGGTTGGEKLFFGSGTQLSVL.

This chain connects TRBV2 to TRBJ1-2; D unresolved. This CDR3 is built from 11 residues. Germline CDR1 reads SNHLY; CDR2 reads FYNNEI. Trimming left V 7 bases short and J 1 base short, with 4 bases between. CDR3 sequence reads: CASTLNYGYTF. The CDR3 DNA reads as TGTGCCAGCACTCTTAACTATGGCTACACCTTC.

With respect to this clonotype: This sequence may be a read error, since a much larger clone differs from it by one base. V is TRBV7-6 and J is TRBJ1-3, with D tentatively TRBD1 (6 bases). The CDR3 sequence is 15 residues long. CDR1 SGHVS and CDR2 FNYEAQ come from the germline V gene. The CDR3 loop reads CVSSRQAGAGNTIYF. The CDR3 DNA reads TGTGTCAGCAGCCGGCAGGCAGGGGCGGGAAACACCATATATTTT.

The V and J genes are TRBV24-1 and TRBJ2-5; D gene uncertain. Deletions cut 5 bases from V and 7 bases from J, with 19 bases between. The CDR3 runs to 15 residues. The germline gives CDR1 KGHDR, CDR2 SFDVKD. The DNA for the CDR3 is TGTGCCACCAGTGTTTCGACACCCCGAGGTCTGACCCAGTACTTC. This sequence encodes CATSVSTPRGLTQYF.

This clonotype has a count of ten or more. The CDR3 DNA is TGCAGTGCTAGAGAGCCAGGGGTTTACACCGGGGAGCTGTTTTTT. Translation: CSAREPGVYTGELFF. The chain recombines TRBV20-1 with TRBJ2-2; D might be TRBD1 (6 bases). The CDR3 totals 15 residues. Trimming removed 0 bases from V and 3 bases from J, with 11 bases in between. Germline V gene data show CDR1 as DFQATT and CDR2 as SNEGSKA (reference sequence).

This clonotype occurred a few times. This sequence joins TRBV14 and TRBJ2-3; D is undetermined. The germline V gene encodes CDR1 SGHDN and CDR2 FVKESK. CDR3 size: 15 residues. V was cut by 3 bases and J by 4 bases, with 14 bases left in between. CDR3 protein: CASSQVHLQADTQYF. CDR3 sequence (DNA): TGTGCCAGCAGCCAGGTGCATCTTCAGGCAGATACGCAGTATTTT. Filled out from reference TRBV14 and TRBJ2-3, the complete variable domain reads EAGVTQFPSHSVIEKGQTVTLRCDPISGHDNLYWYRRVMGKEIKFLLHFVKESKQDESGMPNNRFLAERTGGTYSTLKVQPAELEDSGVYFCASSQVHLQADTQYFGPGTRLTVL.

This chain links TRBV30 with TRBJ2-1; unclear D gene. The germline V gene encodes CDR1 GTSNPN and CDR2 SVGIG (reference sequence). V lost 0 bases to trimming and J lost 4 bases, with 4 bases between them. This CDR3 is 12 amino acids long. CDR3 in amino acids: CAWSVLYNEQFF. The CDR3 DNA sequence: TGTGCCTGGAGTGTGTTGTACAATGAGCAGTTCTTC.

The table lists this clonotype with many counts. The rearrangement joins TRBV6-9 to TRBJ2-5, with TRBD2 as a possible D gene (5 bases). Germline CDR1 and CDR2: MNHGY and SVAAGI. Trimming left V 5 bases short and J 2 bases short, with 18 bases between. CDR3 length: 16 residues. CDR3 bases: TGTGCCAGCAGTCTCTCCCTATTTGGCGGGCAAGAGACCCAGTACTTC. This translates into CASSLSLFGGQETQYF.

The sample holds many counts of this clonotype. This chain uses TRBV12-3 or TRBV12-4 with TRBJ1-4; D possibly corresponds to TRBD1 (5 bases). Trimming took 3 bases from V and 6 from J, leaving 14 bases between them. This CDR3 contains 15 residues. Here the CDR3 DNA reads TGTGCCAGCAGTTTCCGTCTTGCGGGGGATGAAAAACTGTTTTTT. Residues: CASSFRLAGDEKLFF.

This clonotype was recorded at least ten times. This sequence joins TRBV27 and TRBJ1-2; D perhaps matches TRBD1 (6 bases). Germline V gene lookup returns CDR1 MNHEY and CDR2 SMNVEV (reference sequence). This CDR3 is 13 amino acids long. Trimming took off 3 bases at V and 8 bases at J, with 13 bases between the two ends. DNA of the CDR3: TGTGCCAGCAGTTTGTACAGGGAGGGGGGCTACACCTTC. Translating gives CASSLYREGGYTF.

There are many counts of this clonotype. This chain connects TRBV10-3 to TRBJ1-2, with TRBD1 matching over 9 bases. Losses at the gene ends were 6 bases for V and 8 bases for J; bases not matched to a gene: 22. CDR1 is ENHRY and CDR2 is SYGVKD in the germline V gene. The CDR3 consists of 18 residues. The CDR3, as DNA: TGTGCCATCAGCGCGTCACTCCGGCCGGGACAGGGAAGTGGAGGCTACACCTTC. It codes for CAISASLRPGQGSGGYTF.

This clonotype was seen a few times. CDR3 in DNA: TGTGCCAGCAGCACAGGGGCGAGGACTGAAGCTTTCTTT. Protein: CASSTGARTEAFF. The chain is built from TRBV28 and TRBJ1-1; 7 bases fit TRBD1. J was trimmed by 5 bases and V by 6 bases; bases with no gene match: 6. Per the germline V gene, CDR1 is MDHEN and CDR2 is SYDVKM. This CDR3 has 13 amino acids.

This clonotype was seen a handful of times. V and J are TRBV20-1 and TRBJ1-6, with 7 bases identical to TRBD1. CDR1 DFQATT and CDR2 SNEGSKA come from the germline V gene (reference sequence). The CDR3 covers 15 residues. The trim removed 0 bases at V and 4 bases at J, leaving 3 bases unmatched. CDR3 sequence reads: CSARDLTGYNSPLHF. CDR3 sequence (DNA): TGCAGTGCTAGAGACCTGACAGGGTATAATTCACCCCTCCACTTT.

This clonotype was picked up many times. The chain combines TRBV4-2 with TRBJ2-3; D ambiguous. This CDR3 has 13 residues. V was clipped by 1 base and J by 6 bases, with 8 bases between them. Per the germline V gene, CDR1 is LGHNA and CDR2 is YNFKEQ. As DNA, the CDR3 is TGTGCCAGCAGCCAAGTCGGTTGGGATACGCAGTATTTT. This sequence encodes CASSQVGWDTQYF.

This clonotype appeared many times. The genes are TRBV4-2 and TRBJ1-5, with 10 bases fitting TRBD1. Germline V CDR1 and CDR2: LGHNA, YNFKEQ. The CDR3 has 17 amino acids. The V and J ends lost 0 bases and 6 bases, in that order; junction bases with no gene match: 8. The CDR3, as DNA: TGTGCCAGCAGCCAAGATGCGAGGGACAGGGGCTTTCAGCCCCAGCATTTT. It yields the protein CASSQDARDRGFQPQHF.

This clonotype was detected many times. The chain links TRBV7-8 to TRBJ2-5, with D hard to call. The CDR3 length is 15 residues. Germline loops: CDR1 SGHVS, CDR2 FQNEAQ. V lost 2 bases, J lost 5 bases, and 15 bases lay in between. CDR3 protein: CASSLSFSLGETQYF. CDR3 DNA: TGTGCCAGCAGCTTATCGTTTAGTCTTGGCGAGACCCAGTACTTC.

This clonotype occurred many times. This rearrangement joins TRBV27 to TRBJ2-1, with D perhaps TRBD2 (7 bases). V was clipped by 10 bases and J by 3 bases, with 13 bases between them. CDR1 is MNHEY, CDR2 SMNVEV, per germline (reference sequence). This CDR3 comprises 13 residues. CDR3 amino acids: CATRGALYNEQFF. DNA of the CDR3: TGTGCCACCCGGGGGGCCCTCTACAATGAGCAGTTCTTC.